This T cell receptor beta chain originates from a study of T cells after yellow fever vaccination (dated by TCRdb to between 2019 and 2020). For the study in its entirety: The SMART-Seq v4 Ultra Low Input RNA kit was used to prepare libraries from fractions with low cell numbers. To track T-cell clones before and after primary and booster YFV17D yellow fever vaccination, bulk TCR alpha and beta repertoires were sequenced longitudinally. Two healthy male donors made up the cohort, one aged 18 to 29 years and the other aged 30 to 40 years. Blood samples were taken at several timepoints before and after primary and secondary immunization, and bulk PBMC replicates and cell subsets were isolated. Beyond this particular receptor, the publication reports: Because abundant contaminating clonotypes from the bulk population could be contained in FACS-sorted repertoires, computational filtering was required. A small fraction of clonotypes appeared in both the CD4 and CD8 compartments, likely as a result of convergent recombination. Because only a couple of donors were included in the study, the extent to which the findings can be generalized is limited. Most clones expanded after primary vaccination were re-detected after the booster (96% of CD4 and around 86% of CD8), suggesting broad memory maintenance. Compared with the primary T-cell response, the secondary T-cell response was weaker but faster, peaking on day 5 rather than day 15.

The germline V gene encodes CDR1 LNHNV and CDR2 YYDKDF (reference sequence). Including the terminal cysteine and phenylalanine, the CDR3 comprises 16 residues. Solely the CDR3 DNA is kept, with 48 bases framed from the first base. Germline trimming: 5 bases from V, 2 bases from J; junction bases outside gene matches: 12. The data were produced on an Illumina NovaSeq 6000. TCR cDNA was synthesized by 5'RACE template switching, which introduced a universal primer site and unique molecular identifiers. cDNA synthesis was primed from both the TCR alpha and TCR beta constant segments. Library amplification involved two PCR steps, and the second step added sample barcodes and sequencing adapters. Sequencing of the libraries was done on either Illumina HiSeq 2500 (2x100 bp) or NovaSeq (2x150 bp). The authors' analysis ran thus. Demultiplexing of reads and collapsing into UMI consensus sequences were performed with MIGEC, and V(D)J alignment was carried out with MiXCR. Using edgeR on replicate PBMC samples, clonotypes were called vaccine-responding if FDR was below 0.01 and the log2 fold change was above 5 up to day 15. CD4 or CD8 identity was assigned to each bulk clonotype according to whether the clonotype was present at higher abundance in the sequenced CD4 repertoire or the sequenced CD8 repertoire. In-frame beta chains were kept once TCRdb had trimmed the public reads at Q25 with fastp and called clones with MiXCR. Rows with a matching CDR3 protein are joined into one entry that keeps the most common DNA and genes. The V and J calls follow TCRdb's processing rather than the paper's. The sample contains 250,000 to 400,000 distinct CDR3 sequences, over 4% of them found a single time. The leading ten clones occupy just under 25% of the sample.

The intended sense of this specimen's treatment or condition label: live attenuated yellow fever vaccine strain. At each blood-draw timepoint, two biological replicates of bulk PBMCs were collected. A standard Ficoll-Paque protocol was used to isolate PBMCs from peripheral blood. TriZol was used to extract RNA from bulk PBMCs, from CD4 and CD8 fractions, and from dextramer-positive and dextramer-negative fractions. This clonotype came up a few times. The antigen it binds to is not known. Qualities for individual bases were not recorded, and no much larger clone is one base off. The sequence is built from TRBV15 and TRBJ2-7; 7 central nucleotides agree with TRBD2. The material was PBMCs, obtained 5 days after the yellow fever booster vaccination. The sequence was obtained from a man younger than 35 who received the YFV17D yellow fever vaccine. DNA sequence: TGTGCCACCAGCCACCCCGGGGGGAATAAACCCTACGAGCAGTACTTC. The encoded protein is CATSHPGGNKPYEQYF.